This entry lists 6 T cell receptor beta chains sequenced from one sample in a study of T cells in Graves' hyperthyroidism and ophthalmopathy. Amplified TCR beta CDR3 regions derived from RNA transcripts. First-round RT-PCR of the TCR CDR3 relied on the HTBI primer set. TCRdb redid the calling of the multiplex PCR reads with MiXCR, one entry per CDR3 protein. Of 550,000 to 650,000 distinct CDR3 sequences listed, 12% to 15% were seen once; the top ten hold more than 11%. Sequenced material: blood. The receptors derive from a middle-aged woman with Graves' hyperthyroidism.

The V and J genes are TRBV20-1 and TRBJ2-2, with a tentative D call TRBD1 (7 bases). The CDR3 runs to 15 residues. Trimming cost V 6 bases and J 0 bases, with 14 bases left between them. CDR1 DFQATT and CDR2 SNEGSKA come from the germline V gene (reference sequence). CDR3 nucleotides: TGCAGTGCGATCAGGGGGGCGCCGAACACCGGGGAGCTGTTTTTT. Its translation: CSAIRGAPNTGELFF.

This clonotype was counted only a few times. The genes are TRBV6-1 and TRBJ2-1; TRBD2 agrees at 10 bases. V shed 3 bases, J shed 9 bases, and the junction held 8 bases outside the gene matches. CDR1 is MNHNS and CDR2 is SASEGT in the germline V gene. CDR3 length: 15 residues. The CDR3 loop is CASSEGLAGAGEQFF. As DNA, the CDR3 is TGTGCCAGCAGTGAGGGTCTAGCGGGAGCCGGTGAGCAGTTCTTC.

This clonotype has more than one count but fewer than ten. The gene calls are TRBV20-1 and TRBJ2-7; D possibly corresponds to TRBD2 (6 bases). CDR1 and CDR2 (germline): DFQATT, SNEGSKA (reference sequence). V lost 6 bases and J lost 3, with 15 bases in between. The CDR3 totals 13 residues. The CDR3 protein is CSAPGTRYYEQYF. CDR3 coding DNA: TGCAGTGCCCCCGGGACTCGCTACTACGAGCAGTACTTC.

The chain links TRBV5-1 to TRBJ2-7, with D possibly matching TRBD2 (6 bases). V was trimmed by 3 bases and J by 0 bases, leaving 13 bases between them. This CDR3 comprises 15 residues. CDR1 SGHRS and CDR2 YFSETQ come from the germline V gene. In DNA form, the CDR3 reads TGCGCCAGCAGCTCCGGAGGGAGTCTCTCCTACGAGCAGTACTTC. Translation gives CASSSGGSLSYEQYF.

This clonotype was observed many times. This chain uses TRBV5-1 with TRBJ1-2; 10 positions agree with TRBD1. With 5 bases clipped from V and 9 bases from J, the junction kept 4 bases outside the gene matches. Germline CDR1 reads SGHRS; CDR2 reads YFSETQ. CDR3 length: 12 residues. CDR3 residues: CASSGQGDRYTF. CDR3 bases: TGCGCCAGCAGTGGACAGGGGGACCGCTACACCTTC.

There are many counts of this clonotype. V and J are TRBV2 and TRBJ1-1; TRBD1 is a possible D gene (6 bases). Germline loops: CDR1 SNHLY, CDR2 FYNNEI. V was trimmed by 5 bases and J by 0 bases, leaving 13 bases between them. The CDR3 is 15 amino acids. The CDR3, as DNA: TGTGCCAGCAGTCAAAGGGGGATTGTGAACACTGAAGCTTTCTTT. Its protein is CASSQRGIVNTEAFF.